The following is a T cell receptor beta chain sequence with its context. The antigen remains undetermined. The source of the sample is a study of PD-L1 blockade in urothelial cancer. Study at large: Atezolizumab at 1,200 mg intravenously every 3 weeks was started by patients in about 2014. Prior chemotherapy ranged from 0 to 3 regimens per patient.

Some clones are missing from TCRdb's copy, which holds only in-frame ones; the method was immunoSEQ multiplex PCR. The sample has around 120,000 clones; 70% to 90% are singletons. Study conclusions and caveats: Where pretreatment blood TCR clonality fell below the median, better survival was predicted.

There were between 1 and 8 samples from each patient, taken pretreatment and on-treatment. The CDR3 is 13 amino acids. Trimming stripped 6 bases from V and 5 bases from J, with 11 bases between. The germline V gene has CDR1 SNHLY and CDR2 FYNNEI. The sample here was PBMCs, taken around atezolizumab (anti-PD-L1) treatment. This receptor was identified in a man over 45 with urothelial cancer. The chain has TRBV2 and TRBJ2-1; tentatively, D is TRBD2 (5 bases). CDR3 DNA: TGTGCCAGCAGCGCCTTACTAGACAATGAGCAGTTCTTC. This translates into CASSALLDNEQFF.